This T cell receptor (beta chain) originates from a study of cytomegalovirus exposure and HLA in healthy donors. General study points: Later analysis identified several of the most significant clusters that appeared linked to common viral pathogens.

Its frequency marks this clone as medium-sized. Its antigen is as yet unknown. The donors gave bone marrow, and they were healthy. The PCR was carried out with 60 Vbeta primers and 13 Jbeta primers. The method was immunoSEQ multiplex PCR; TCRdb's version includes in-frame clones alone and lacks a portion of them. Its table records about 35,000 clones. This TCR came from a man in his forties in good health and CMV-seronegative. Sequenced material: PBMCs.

The CDR3 region is CASSLRTGVAEQYF. The CDR3 bases are TGTGCCAGCAGTTTAAGGACAGGGGTTGCGGAGCAGTACTTC. This rearrangement joins TRBV27 to TRBJ2-7; 9 bases map to TRBD1. The CDR3 runs 14 residues. Looked up from germline, CDR1 is MNHEY and CDR2 is SMNVEV (reference sequence). V shed 2 bases and J 7 bases; nucleotides not matched to a gene: 6.